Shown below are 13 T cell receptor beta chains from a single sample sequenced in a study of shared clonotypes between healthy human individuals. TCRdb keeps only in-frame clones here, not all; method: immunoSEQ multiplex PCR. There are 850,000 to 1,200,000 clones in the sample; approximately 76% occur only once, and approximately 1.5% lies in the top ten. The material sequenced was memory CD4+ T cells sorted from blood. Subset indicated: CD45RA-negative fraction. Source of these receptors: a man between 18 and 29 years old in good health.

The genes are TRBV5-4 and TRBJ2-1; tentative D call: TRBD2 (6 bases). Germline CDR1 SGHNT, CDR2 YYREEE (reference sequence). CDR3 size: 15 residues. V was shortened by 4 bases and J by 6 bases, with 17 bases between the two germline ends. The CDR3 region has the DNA TGTGCCAGCAGCCCCCCTTCGGTAGCGGCCAATGAGCAGTTCTTC. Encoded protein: CASSPPSVAANEQFF.

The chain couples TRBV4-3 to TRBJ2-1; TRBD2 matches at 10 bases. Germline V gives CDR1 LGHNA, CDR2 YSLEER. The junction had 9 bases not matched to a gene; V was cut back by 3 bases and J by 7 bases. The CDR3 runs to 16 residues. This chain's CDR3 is CASSQSSGRAFNEQFF. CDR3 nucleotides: TGCGCCAGCAGCCAGTCGAGCGGGAGGGCCTTTAATGAGCAGTTCTTC.

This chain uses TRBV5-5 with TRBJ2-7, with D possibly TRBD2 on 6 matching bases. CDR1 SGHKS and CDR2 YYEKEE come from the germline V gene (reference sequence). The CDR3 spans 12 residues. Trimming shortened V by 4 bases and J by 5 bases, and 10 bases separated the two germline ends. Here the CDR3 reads CASSPTGDEQYF. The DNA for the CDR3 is TGTGCCAGCAGCCCAACGGGAGACGAGCAGTACTTC.

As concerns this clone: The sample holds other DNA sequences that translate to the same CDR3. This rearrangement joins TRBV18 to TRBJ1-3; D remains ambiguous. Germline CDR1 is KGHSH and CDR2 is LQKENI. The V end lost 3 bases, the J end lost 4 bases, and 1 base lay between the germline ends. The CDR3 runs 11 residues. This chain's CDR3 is CASSPGNTIYF. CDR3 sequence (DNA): TGTGCCAGCTCACCCGGAAACACCATATATTTT.

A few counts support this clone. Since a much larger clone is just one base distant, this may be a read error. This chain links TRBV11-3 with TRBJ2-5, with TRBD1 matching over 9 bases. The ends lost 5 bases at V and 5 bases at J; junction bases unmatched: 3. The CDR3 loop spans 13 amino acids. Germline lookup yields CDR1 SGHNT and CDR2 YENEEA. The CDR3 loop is CASSPGTGETQYF. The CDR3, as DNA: TGTGCCAGCAGCCCCGGGACAGGGGAGACCCAGTACTTC.

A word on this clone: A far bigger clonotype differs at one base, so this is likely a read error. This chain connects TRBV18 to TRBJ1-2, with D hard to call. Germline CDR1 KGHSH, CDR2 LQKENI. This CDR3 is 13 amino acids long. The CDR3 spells CASSGDTNYGHTF. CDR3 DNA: TGTGCCAGCTCGGGCGATACTAACTATGGCCACACCTTC.

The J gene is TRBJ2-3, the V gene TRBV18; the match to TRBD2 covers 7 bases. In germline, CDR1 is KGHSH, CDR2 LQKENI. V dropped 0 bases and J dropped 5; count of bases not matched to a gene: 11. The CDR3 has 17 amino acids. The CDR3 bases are TGTGCCAGCTCACCACCGGTCGGCGGGAGTCGGGGAGATACGCAGTATTTT. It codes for CASSPPVGGSRGDTQYF. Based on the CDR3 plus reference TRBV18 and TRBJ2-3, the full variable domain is NAGVMQNPRHLVRRRGQEARLRCSPMKGHSHVYWYRQLPEEGLKFMVYLQKENIIDESGMPKERFSAEFPKEGPSILRIQQVVRGDSAAYFCASSPPVGGSRGDTQYFGPGTRLTVL.

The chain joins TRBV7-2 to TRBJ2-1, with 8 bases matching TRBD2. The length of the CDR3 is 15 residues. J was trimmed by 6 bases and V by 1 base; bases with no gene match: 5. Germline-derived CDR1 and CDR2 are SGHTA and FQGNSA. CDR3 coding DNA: TGTGCCAGCAGCTTAGAAGCGGGAGCGTCCAATGAGCAGTTCTTC. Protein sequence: CASSLEAGASNEQFF.

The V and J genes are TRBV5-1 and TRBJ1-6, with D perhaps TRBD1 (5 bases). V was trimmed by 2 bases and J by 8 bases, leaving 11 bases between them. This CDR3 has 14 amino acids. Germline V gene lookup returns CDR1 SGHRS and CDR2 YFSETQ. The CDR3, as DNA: TGCGCCAGCAGCTTAATTACAGGAGATTCACCCCTCCACTTT. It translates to CASSLITGDSPLHF.

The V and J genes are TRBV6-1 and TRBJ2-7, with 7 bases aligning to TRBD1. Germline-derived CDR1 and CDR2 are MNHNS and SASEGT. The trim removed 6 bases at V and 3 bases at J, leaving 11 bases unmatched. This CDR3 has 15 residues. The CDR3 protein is CASRPDRAVLYEQYF. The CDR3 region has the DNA TGTGCCAGCAGGCCTGACAGGGCAGTCCTCTACGAGCAGTACTTC.

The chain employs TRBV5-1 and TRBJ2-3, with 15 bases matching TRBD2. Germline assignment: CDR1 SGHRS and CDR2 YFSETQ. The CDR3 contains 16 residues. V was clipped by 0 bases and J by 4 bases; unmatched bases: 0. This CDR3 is CASSLGTSGGADTQYF. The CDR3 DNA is TGCGCCAGCAGCTTGGGGACTAGCGGGGGGGCAGATACGCAGTATTTT.

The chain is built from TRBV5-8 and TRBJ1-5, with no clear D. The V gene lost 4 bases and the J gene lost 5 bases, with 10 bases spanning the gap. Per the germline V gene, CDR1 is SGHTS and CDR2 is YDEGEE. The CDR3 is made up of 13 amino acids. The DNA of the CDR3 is TGTGCCAGCAGCAGGACCCCTGATCAGCCCCAGCATTTT. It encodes CASSRTPDQPQHF.

CDR3 nucleotide sequence: TGTGCCACCTGGGGCCTGGCATCCTATGGCTACACCTTC. Protein product: CATWGLASYGYTF. The chain is built from TRBV2 and TRBJ1-2, with a tentative D call TRBD1 (5 bases). The ends were cut back, 10 bases at V and 4 bases at J, with 16 bases in the middle. The CDR3 sequence is 13 residues long. CDR1 is SNHLY and CDR2 is FYNNEI in the germline V gene. The variable domain in full, completed from reference TRBV2 and TRBJ1-2, reads EPEVTQTPSHQVTQMGQEVILRCVPISNHLYFYWYRQILGQKVEFLVSFYNNEISEKSEIFDDQFSVERPDGSNFTLKIRSTKLEDSAMYFCATWGLASYGYTFGSGTRLTVV.